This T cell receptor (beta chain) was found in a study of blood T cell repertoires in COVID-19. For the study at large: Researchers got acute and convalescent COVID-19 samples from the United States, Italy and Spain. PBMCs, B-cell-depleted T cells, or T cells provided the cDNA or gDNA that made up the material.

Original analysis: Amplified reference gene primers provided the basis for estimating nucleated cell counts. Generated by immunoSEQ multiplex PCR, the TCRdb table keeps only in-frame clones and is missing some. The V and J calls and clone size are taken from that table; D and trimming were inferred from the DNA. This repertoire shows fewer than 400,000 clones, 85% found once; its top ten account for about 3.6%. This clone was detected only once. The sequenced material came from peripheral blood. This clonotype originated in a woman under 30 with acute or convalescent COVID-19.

The CDR3, as DNA: TGTGCCAGCAGCTTGGGACAGGGGCCGGCTGAAGCTTTCTTT. Encoded protein: CASSLGQGPAEAFF. The chain is built from TRBV5-6 and TRBJ1-1; TRBD1 matches at 8 bases. Trimming cost V 0 bases and J 6 bases; bases outside gene matches: 4. CDR1 and CDR2 (germline): SGHDT, YYEEEE. This CDR3 has 14 amino acids.